This T cell receptor beta chain stems from a study of blood T cell repertoires in COVID-19. Method: immunoSEQ multiplex PCR; TCRdb's copy keeps in-frame clones and lacks some. The sample contains over 150,000 clones, roughly 84% of which appear only once. Germline CDR1 and CDR2: LGHNA and YNFKEQ. The CDR3 has 17 amino acids. Trimming took 0 bases from V and 8 from J, leaving 22 bases between them. The sequenced sample was peripheral blood. This TCR was sampled from a man aged 50-60 years with COVID-19, enrolled during active disease. The chain combines TRBV4-2 with TRBJ1-1, with D possibly matching TRBD1 (6 bases). The CDR3 region has the DNA TGTGCCAGCAGCCAAGATACGGCTCCAACAGGGCGTAGGGAAGCTTTCTTT. Its protein is CASSQDTAPTGRREAFF.